The rows below give T cell receptor beta chains drawn from one sample of a study of cytomegalovirus exposure and HLA in healthy donors. Measured with immunoSEQ multiplex PCR; TCRdb has only the in-frame clones, and not every one. The sample consists of 150,000 to 200,000 clones, 87% of them appearing once. The sequenced sample was PBMCs. The receptors were gathered from a boy between 2 and 10 years old in good health and CMV-seronegative. Each CDR3 is given with its conserved first and last residue.

V gene	J gene	CDR3 protein
TRBV27	TRBJ2-3	CASSMTLDTQYF
TRBV6-1	TRBJ1-6	CASSAHDIENSSLHF
TRBV10-3	TRBJ2-3	CAIRGQGSTDTQYF
TRBV29-1	TRBJ1-1	CSVGVAGPYTEAFF
TRBV7-8	TRBJ1-1	CASSLSRGQAFF
TRBV4-2	TRBJ2-3	CASSQGGTYLSQYF
TRBV29-1	TRBJ2-7	CSVHDGSYEQYF
TRBV14	TRBJ2-7	CASSQGRQDWYEQYF
TRBV5-1	TRBJ1-6	CASSFQGPNSPLHF
TRBV30	TRBJ1-4	CAWSHSGQGNEKLFF
TRBV6-6	TRBJ2-3	CASQGDRGHLQDTQYF
TRBV9	TRBJ2-1	CASSAGGTYNNEQFF
TRBV15	NA	CATSRGSGLAASYEQYF